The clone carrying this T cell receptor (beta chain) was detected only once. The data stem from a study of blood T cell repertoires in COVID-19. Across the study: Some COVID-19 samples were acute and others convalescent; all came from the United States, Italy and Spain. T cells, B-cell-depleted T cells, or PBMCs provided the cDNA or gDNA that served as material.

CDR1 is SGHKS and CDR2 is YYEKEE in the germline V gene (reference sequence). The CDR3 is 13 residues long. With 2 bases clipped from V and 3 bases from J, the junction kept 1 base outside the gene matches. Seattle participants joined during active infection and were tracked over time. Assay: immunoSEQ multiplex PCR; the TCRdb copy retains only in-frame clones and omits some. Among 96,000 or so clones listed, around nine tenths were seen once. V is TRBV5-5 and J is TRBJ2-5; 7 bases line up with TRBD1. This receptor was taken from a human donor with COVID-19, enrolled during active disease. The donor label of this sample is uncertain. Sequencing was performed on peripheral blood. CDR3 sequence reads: CASSFGQEETQYF. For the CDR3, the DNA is TGTGCCAGCAGCTTCGGACAGGAAGAGACCCAGTACTTC. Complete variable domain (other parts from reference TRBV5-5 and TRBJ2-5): DAGVTQSPTHLIKTRGQQVTLRCSPISGHKSVSWYQQVLGQGPQFIFQYYEKEERGRGNFPDRFSARQFPNYSSELNVNALLLGDSALYLCASSFGQEETQYFGPGTRLLVL.